This T cell receptor beta chain was observed in a study of cytomegalovirus exposure and HLA in healthy donors. Study findings and constraints: Among TCR beta chains, those listed as cytomegalovirus-associated numbered more than 150.

The germline CDR1 and CDR2 sequences are SGHRS and YFSETQ. The CDR3 is 16 residues long. V was pared by 0 bases and J by 9 bases, with 12 bases of the junction left unmatched. Note on this clone: Its specificity is not known.

TCRdb's copy holds only in-frame clones and misses some; the assay was immunoSEQ multiplex PCR. The sample has fewer than 120,000 clones, approximately 88% seen once; the top ten hold over 1.3%. The chain carries TRBV5-1 and TRBJ2-1; 7 bases fit TRBD1. This receptor was obtained from a young woman in good health and CMV-seropositive. Material: PBMCs. The CDR3 DNA reads as TGCGCCAGCAGCTTGGACGGGGCAGGGGGTACTGGTGAGCAGTTCTTC. Encoded protein: CASSLDGAGGTGEQFF.